The present T cell receptor beta chain was sequenced within a study of CD8 T cells in ankylosing spondylitis (dated by TCRdb to 2016 to 2017). Broadly, across the study: To find TCR variants linked to disease, the study profiled T cell receptor beta repertoires in ankylosing spondylitis patients and healthy donors. Samples of peripheral blood were taken, and for ankylosing spondylitis patients, synovial fluid was collected as well. The whole study cohort included some 100 healthy donors and about two dozen ankylosing spondylitis patients.

Remarks on this clonotype: Its antigen remains unidentified. Base qualities are not provided; no much larger clone lies one nucleotide away.

From cysteine to phenylalanine, the CDR3 is 14 amino acids long. Left in the record is the CDR3 DNA by itself, 42 bases read in frame from the first base. V gives up 1 base and J gives up 11 bases, and the segment between their germline ends measures 14 bases. CDR1 SEHNR and CDR2 FQNEAQ are derived from the germline V gene (reference sequence). The paper's findings and limits, for the study overall: Blood from ankylosing spondylitis patients appeared to be characterized by a TCR beta motif composed of eight highly homologous amino acid variants. According to the report, matched synovial fluid samples from ankylosing spondylitis patients were significantly enriched for the disease-linked clones. A CD8+ phenotype was shown by the disease-linked clones, which were found at relatively low frequencies in peripheral blood. Some of the motif variants had been reported before in the synovial fluid and blood of reactive arthritis patients, a finding that suggests common disease-initiation mechanisms.

TCRdb shows the sequencer as Illumina HiSeq 2500. Quantitative 5'-RACE with molecular barcodes was used to prepare TCR beta libraries. The paper's data handling went like this. Disease-linked TCR variants were identified with a new computational method built on a probabilistic model of VDJ rearrangement. The public reads were reprocessed in TCRdb via fastp at Q25 and MiXCR, keeping in-frame beta chains. Rows with one shared CDR3 protein collapse into an entry with the most common genes and DNA. TCRdb, rather than the study authors, made the V and J calls. The sample yields around 490,000 distinct CDR3 sequences; approximately 5.3% were counted once. The ten largest clones represent around 3.4% of the sample.

This chain joins TRBV7-9 to TRBJ1-4; no D gene call is confident. Sequencing was carried out using blood, either unsorted or a sorted T cell fraction (not recorded which). This TCR was recovered from a male donor with ankylosing spondylitis. The nucleotide sequence reads as follows: TGTGCCAGCAGCTTAGGGGCACGACCCGGGAAACTGTTTTTT. This codes for CASSLGARPGKLFF.